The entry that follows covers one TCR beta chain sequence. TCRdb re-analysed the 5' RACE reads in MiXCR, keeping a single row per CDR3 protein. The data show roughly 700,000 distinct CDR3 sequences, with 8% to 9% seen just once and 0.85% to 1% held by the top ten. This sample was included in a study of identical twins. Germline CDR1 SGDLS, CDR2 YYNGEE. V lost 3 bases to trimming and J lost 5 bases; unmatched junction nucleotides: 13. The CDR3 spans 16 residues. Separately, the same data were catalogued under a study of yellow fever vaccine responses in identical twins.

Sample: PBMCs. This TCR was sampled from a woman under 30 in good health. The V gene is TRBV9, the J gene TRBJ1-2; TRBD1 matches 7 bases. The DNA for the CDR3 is TGTGCCAGCAGCGACCAACCCGGGACAGAATTTTATGGCTACACCTTC. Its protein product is CASSDQPGTEFYGYTF.